This is a list of T cell receptor beta chains from one sample in a study of T cells in Graves' hyperthyroidism and ophthalmopathy. TCRdb reprocessed the multiplex PCR reads with MiXCR, giving one entry per CDR3 protein. The table lists 730,000 or so distinct CDR3 sequences, 18% of them singletons. The sequencing sample was made of blood. These TCRs come from a woman aged 45-60 years with Graves' hyperthyroidism that later progressed to Graves' ophthalmopathy. Both conserved end residues are part of each CDR3. Fields, in order: V gene, J gene, clone size, CDR3 protein. Not every row has a clone size; where given, it reads once, few, many or a size class.

>TRBV20-1|TRBJ2-1|many
CSARDAAGRSYNEQFF
>TRBV9|TRBJ1-4|.
CASSERLGTEKLFF
>TRBV18|TRBJ2-7|many
CASSPPEGSGSYEQYF
>TRBV2|TRBJ2-1|many
CASSDVAGGPFYNEQFF
>TRBV7-2|TRBJ1-6|.
CGLSSYNSPLHF
>TRBV11-2|TRBJ2-2|many
CASSPQTGTNTGELFF
>TRBV20-1|TRBJ2-1|.
CSAPTVGGPLKGSYNEQFF
>TRBV4-1|TRBJ1-5|.
CASSQDSGWADLSNQPQHF
>TRBV20-1|TRBJ2-1|many
CSAATSGYNEQFF
>TRBV4-1|TRBJ1-1|few
CASSQARGQDTEAFF
>TRBV15|TRBJ2-4|few
CATSFHRGWAKNIQYF
>TRBV19|TRBJ1-1|many
CASSIPVGNTEAFF
>TRBV6-1|TRBJ1-2|few
CASGWTQPALGYTF
>TRBV30|TRBJ1-5|many
CAWSVTASNQPQHF
>TRBV6-1|TRBJ1-5|many
CASSETTGRLQPQHF
>TRBV3-1|TRBJ2-1|.
CASSQEFQDNEQFF
>TRBV18|TRBJ1-5|.
CASSPEQDQPQHF
>TRBV12-3/TRBV12-4|TRBJ1-5|.
CASSDGQGGHQPQHF
>TRBV7-6|TRBJ2-7|.
CASSLVTGGYNEQYF
>TRBV9|TRBJ2-5|many
CASSKGQGARGTQYF
>TRBV3-1|TRBJ2-2|many
CASSPKWSTGELFF
>TRBV11-2|TRBJ1-6|few
CASSLDIRNNSPLHF
>TRBV7-9|TRBJ1-1|.
CASILQGMNTEAFF
>TRBV9|TRBJ2-2|.
CASSVSWQPNTGELFF
>TRBV2|TRBJ2-3|many
CASSEAVMDPQYF
>TRBV12-3/TRBV12-4|TRBJ2-1|many
CASIGTGVTYNEQFF
>TRBV7-6|TRBJ2-2|.
CASSLERGRYTGELFF
>TRBV5-1|TRBJ1-5|many
CASSLVGDAQPQHF
>TRBV7-3|TRBJ2-1|few
CASSPVSGGALEQFF
>TRBV6-1|TRBJ1-2|many
CASSEVSGWDYGYTF
>TRBV20-1|TRBJ1-4|few
CRVGADPVRTNEKLFF
>TRBV5-1|TRBJ2-7|many
CASSLLGIYEQYF
>TRBV5-1|TRBJ1-1|many
CASSWTSGDTEAFF
>TRBV27|TRBJ1-4|.
CASSLSWDRANEKLFF
>TRBV20-1|TRBJ2-7|many
CSAMGTVSSYEQYF
>TRBV27|TRBJ1-6|.
CASSLPGGGADRDSPLHF
>TRBV7-9|TRBJ1-1|many
CASSLEGGLRGTEAFF
>TRBV10-3|TRBJ2-7|few
CASQEERGSYEQYF
>TRBV11-2|TRBJ1-2|many
CASSLASTGTSYGYTF
>TRBV11-1|TRBJ2-7|many
CASSLNGAYEQYF
>TRBV5-1|TRBJ2-7|.
CASSFPGGNEQYF
>TRBV12-3/TRBV12-4|TRBJ2-1|many
CASSTPGGSYNEQFF
>TRBV9|TRBJ2-3|once
CASSVDPEADTQYF
>TRBV20-1|TRBJ1-3|few
CSAESGNTIYF
>TRBV12-3/TRBV12-4|TRBJ1-4|.
CASRQTGSEKLFF
>TRBV2|TRBJ1-5|.
CASSPEMGRISNQPQHF
>TRBV3-1|TRBJ2-7|many
CASSQDHGYEQYF
>TRBV3-1|TRBJ2-3|few
CASSQDNRGLGTDTQYF
>TRBV10-3|TRBJ1-4|.
CAISEGQENEKLFF
>TRBV7-8|TRBJ1-1|many
CASSPGTGLGGTEAFF
>TRBV20-1|TRBJ1-1|few
CSVAVGGYGAEAFF
>TRBV4-1|TRBJ1-6|few
CASSPPDPVGSPLHF
>TRBV11-2|TRBJ1-1|many
CASSLDPRSSGLSTEAFF
>TRBV13|TRBJ1-2|few
CASSPAGTLSSNYGYTF
>TRBV7-3|TRBJ2-3|.
CASSKTTGLADTQYF
>TRBV20-1|TRBJ2-3|many
CSASKRGTSTDTQYF
>TRBV6-2/TRBV6-3|TRBJ1-3|.
CASLQNSGNTIYF